This TCR beta chain was profiled in a study of T cell clones after liver transplantation. At the level of the study: TCRbeta sequencing after a pre-transplant mixed lymphocyte reaction identified graft-donor-reactive clones, later tracked in post-transplant blood. Draws occurred before transplant, before withdrawal, and after complete or failed withdrawal. HCV positivity affected three of eight recipients; the rest lacked autoimmune or viral indications.

About this clone: Its antigen is as yet unknown.

Between the trimmed V and J ends, which lost 0 bases and 3 bases, there was a span of 13 bases. The V gene's germline CDR1 is SGHRS and CDR2 YFSETQ. The CDR3 sequence is 15 residues long. Broader study findings: In most of the 8 subjects, circulating graft-donor-reactive CD4 TCRbeta sequences fell significantly after transplant.

Sequenced by immunoSEQ multiplex PCR; TCRdb stores in-frame clones only, minus some. Of around 18,000 clones listed, around 91% are singletons. The chain is built from TRBV5-1 and TRBJ2-7; D remains unclear. The sequence was collected from a human patient who received a liver transplant. Part of the T cells may come from the graft donor. The sample in question was CD8+ T cells from blood, obtained approximately 3.5 years after liver transplant. The CDR3 reads CASSLDIQVSYEQYF. The CDR3 DNA is TGCGCCAGCAGCTTGGACATTCAGGTCAGCTACGAGCAGTACTTC.